This T cell receptor beta chain was captured by sequencing in a study of T cell changes during pregnancy in multiple sclerosis. V lost 0 bases and J lost 2, with 26 bases in between. This CDR3 has 20 residues. Germline V gene data show CDR1 as ENHRY and CDR2 as SYGVKD. The data were produced by immunoSEQ multiplex PCR, yet TCRdb's version contains in-frame clones alone and is incomplete. Of over 55,000 clones listed, 90% are singletons. This sequence was found in a female donor in good health, enrolled as a control in a pregnancy study. The source material was peripheral blood, sampled after pregnancy. This chain connects TRBV10-3 to TRBJ2-7, with a weak D call TRBD2 (6 bases). Here the CDR3 DNA reads TGTGCCATCAGTGAGTCGATCGTGGGGTCCAGGCCGGGGGACCCCTACGAGCAGTACTTC. Translating it yields CAISESIVGSRPGDPYEQYF.